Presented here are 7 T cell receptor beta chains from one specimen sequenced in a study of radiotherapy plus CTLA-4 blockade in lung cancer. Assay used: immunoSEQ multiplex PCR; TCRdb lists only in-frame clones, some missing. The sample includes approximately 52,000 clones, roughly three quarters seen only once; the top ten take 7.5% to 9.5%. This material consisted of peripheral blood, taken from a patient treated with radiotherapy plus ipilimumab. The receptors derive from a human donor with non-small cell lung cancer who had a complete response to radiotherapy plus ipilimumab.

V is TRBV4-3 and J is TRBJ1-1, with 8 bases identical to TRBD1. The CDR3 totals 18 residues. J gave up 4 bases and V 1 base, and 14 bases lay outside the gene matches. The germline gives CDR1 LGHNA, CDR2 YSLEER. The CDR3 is CASSQARQGAGVSTEAFF. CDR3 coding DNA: TGCGCCAGCAGCCAAGCGCGGCAGGGGGCCGGGGTGAGCACTGAAGCTTTCTTT.

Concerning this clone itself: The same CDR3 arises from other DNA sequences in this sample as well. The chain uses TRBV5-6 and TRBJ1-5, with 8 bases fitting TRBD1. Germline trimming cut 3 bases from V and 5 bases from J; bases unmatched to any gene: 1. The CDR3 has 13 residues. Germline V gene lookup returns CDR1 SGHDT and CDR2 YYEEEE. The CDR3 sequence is CASSSGGYQPQHF. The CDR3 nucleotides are TGTGCCAGCAGCTCAGGGGGCTATCAGCCCCAGCATTTT. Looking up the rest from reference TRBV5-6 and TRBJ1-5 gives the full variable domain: DAGVTQSPTHLIKTRGQQVTLRCSPKSGHDTVSWYQQALGQGPQFIFQYYEEEERQRGNFPDRFSGHQFPNYSSELNVNALLLGDSALYLCASSSGGYQPQHFGDGTRLSIL.

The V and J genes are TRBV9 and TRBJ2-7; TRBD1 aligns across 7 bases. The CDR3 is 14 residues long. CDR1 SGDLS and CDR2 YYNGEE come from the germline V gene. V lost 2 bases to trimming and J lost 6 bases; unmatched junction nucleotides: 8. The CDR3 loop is CASSVGTDHFEQYF. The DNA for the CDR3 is TGTGCCAGCAGCGTCGGGACAGATCACTTCGAGCAGTACTTC.

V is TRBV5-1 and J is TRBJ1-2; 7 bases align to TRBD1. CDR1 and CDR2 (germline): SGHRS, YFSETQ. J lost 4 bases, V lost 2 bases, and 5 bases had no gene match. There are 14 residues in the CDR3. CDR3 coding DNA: TGCGCCAGCAGCTTCGGGACAGATTCCTATGGCTACACCTTC. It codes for CASSFGTDSYGYTF.

CDR3 DNA: TGTGCCAGCAGTTACCGGTACTCTGGGGCCAACGTCCTGACTTTC. It is translated as CASSYRYSGANVLTF. The chain joins TRBV6-5 to TRBJ2-6, with no clear D. This CDR3 has 15 residues. The V end was cut by 2 bases, the J end by 0 bases, with 5 bases between. In germline, CDR1 is MNHEY, CDR2 SVGAGI.

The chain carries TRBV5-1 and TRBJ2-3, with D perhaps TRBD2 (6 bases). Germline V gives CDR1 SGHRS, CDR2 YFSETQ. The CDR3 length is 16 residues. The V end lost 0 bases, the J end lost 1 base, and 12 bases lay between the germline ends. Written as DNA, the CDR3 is TGCGCCAGCAGCTTGGAATCCAGGGAGGGCACAGATACGCAGTATTTT. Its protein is CASSLESREGTDTQYF. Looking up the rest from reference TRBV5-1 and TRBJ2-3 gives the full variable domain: KAGVTQTPRYLIKTRGQQVTLSCSPISGHRSVSWYQQTPGQGLQFLFEYFSETQRNKGNFPGRFSGRQFSNSRSEMNVSTLELGDSALYLCASSLESREGTDTQYFGPGTRLTVL.

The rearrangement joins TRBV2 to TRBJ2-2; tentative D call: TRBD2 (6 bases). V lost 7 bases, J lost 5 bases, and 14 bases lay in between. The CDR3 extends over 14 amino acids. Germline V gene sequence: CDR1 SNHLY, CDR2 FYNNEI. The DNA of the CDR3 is TGTGCCAGCAAATCGGGGGTGCAGACCGGGGAGCTGTTTTTT. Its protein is CASKSGVQTGELFF.